This TCR beta chain stems from a study of molecular identifiers for immune sequencing clone quantification. Points from the study as a whole: The study found clones above 20 RNA copies held over 98% of effector molecules and under 1% in naive cells. Researchers reportedly could pick up spiked Jurkat TCR RNA from one cell mixed into one million naive cells.

Sorting was used to obtain naive CD8 T cells (CD8+CD4-CCR7+CD45RA+). This clonotype was found a few times. Its specificity is not known. One entry per CDR3 protein, called by TCRdb with MiXCR from the PCR reads. The table lists under 800,000 distinct CDR3 sequences, roughly 23% of them singletons. The CDR3 spans 17 residues. The J segment lost 1 base and the V segment lost 4 bases, leaving 10 bases of the junction unmatched. Germline lookup yields CDR1 MGHRA and CDR2 YSYEKL. The chain has TRBV4-1 and TRBJ2-1; TRBD1 matches at 7 bases. The clonotype comes from a human donor in good health. Some libraries in this study had Jurkat cell RNA spiked in. Input material: naive CD8+ T cells from blood, with Jurkat cell RNA spiked in. Noted subset: FACS-sorted CD8+CD4-CCR7+CD45RA+ naive T cells. CDR3 protein: CASSPALTGISYNEQFF. CDR3 nucleotides: TGCGCCAGCAGCCCAGCACTGACAGGGATTTCCTACAATGAGCAGTTCTTC.